What follows are 29 T cell receptor beta chains derived from one specimen sequenced in a study of blood T cell repertoires in COVID-19. Data came from immunoSEQ multiplex PCR; TCRdb stores just in-frame clones and leaves some out. The table shows 150,000 to 200,000 clones, with roughly 93% occurring only once. The specimen sequenced was peripheral blood. These receptors originate from a woman aged 60 to 75 with COVID-19, enrolled during active disease.

The chain links TRBV5-1 to TRBJ1-2, with 9 positions matching TRBD1. Looked up from germline, CDR1 is SGHRS and CDR2 is YFSETQ. V lost 4 bases and J lost 8; bases outside the gene matches: 15. There are 16 residues in the CDR3. The CDR3 loop is CASSRTSSGTGIGYTF. The CDR3 region has the DNA TGCGCCAGCAGCAGGACTTCCTCCGGGACAGGGATCGGCTACACCTTC.

V usage is TRBV11-2 and J usage is TRBJ2-7; 10 bases align to TRBD2. Germline CDR1 is SGHAT and CDR2 is FQNNGV. Trimming at V came to 3 bases and at J to 3 bases, leaving 8 bases not matched to a gene. This CDR3 is built from 16 residues. The CDR3 protein is CASSFTPSSGGYEQYF. The CDR3 nucleotides are TGTGCCAGCAGCTTCACCCCGTCTAGCGGGGGCTACGAGCAGTACTTC.

V usage is TRBV27 and J usage is TRBJ2-2; D perhaps matches TRBD2 (6 bases). Germline loops: CDR1 MNHEY, CDR2 SMNVEV (reference sequence). Trimming shortened V by 4 bases and J by 5 bases, and 17 bases separated the two germline ends. The CDR3 runs to 16 residues. CDR3 in DNA: TGTGCCAGCAGTTGGGAGGACTGTGAGAGTACCGGGGAGCTGTTTTTT. Residues: CASSWEDCESTGELFF.

The genes are TRBV20-1 and TRBJ1-2; unclear D gene. CDR3 length equals 13 residues. The ends were cut back, 3 bases at V and 0 bases at J, with 8 bases in the middle. Germline V gives CDR1 DFQATT, CDR2 SNEGSKA (reference sequence). The CDR3 region has the DNA TGCAGTGCTAGTCTCCCCTCTAACTATGGCTACACCTTC. Its protein product is CSASLPSNYGYTF.

The chain recombines TRBV5-6 with TRBJ2-1; a possible D gene is TRBD2 (6 bases). There are 15 residues in the CDR3. V dropped 2 bases and J dropped 1 base, with 10 bases sitting between them. Germline assignment: CDR1 SGHDT and CDR2 YYEEEE. CDR3 residues: CASSLLAVSYNEQFF. The CDR3 DNA sequence: TGTGCCAGCAGCTTACTAGCAGTGTCCTACAATGAGCAGTTCTTC.

The chain combines TRBV4-1 with TRBJ1-5, with D possibly being TRBD1 (5 bases). The CDR3 consists of 14 residues. CDR1 and CDR2 from the germline V gene are MGHRA and YSYEKL. V lost 3 bases and J lost 3, with 9 bases in between. The CDR3 sequence: CASSQGRANQPQHF. The DNA of the CDR3 is TGCGCCAGCAGCCAGGGCAGGGCCAATCAGCCCCAGCATTTT.

Here the CDR3 DNA reads TGCAGCGTTGAAGATGGGCAGGGGGCATCCTATGGCTACACCTTC. This encodes CSVEDGQGASYGYTF. The chain uses TRBV29-1 and TRBJ1-2; 8 bases line up with TRBD1. J gave up 4 bases and V 0 bases, and 7 bases lay outside the gene matches. Germline loops: CDR1 SQVTM, CDR2 ANQGSEA. CDR3 size: 15 residues.

This clone was seen a single time. The chain employs TRBV19 and TRBJ1-5, with D possibly TRBD1 on 5 matching bases. The CDR3 extends over 15 amino acids. Germline loops: CDR1 LNHDA, CDR2 SQIVND (reference sequence). V was trimmed by 8 bases and J by 0 bases, leaving 14 bases between them. CDR3: CASGTGPVSNQPQHF. DNA of the CDR3: TGTGCCAGTGGGACTGGCCCGGTTAGCAATCAGCCCCAGCATTTT. The full variable domain, with the rest looked up from reference TRBV19 and TRBJ1-5, is DGGITQSPKYLFRKEGQNVTLSCEQNLNHDAMYWYRQDPGQGLRLIYYSQIVNDFQKGDIAEGYSVSREKKESFPLTVTSAQKNPTAFYLCASGTGPVSNQPQHFGDGTRLSIL.

This clone was counted between two and nine times. V and J are TRBV4-3 and TRBJ1-4; possible D gene TRBD1, 5 bases. The CDR3 is made up of 20 amino acids. V was pared by 0 bases and J by 4 bases, with 24 bases between. CDR1 is LGHNA, CDR2 YSLEER, per germline. DNA of the CDR3: TGCGCCAGCAGCCAAGACATATTCCGGGGGTTGGGGCGGAATAATGAAAAACTGTTTTTT. Translating gives CASSQDIFRGLGRNNEKLFF.

This chain links TRBV9 with TRBJ2-7; D might be TRBD2 (6 bases). Germline CDR1 is SGDLS and CDR2 is YYNGEE. Trimming removed 3 bases at V and 1 base at J, with 17 bases between. CDR3 length: 16 amino acids. DNA for the CDR3: TGTGCCAGCAGCGCCGGGAGTGGGGGGAGGTCCTACGAGCAGTACTTC. Translating gives CASSAGSGGRSYEQYF.

This clone has just one count. The chain has TRBV5-1 and TRBJ1-5; D uncertain. Trimming took 5 bases from V and 6 from J, leaving 12 bases between them. The CDR3 loop spans 13 amino acids. Germline V gene data show CDR1 as SGHRS and CDR2 as YFSETQ. In DNA form, the CDR3 reads TGCGCCAGCAGTGGTGGAGCGGGTCAGCCCCAGCATTTT. Protein: CASSGGAGQPQHF.

The rearrangement joins TRBV10-3 to TRBJ2-5; the D is unclear. CDR1 ENHRY and CDR2 SYGVKD come from the germline V gene. The CDR3 length is 12 residues. Trimming cost V 4 bases and J 2 bases, with 5 bases left between them. The CDR3 loop reads CAISVQQETQYF. Written as DNA, the CDR3 is TGTGCCATCAGTGTACAGCAAGAGACCCAGTACTTC.

The rearrangement links TRBV14 to TRBJ1-2, with D unclear. This CDR3 comprises 13 residues. Trimming removed 3 bases from V and 7 bases from J, with 12 bases in between. CDR1 SGHDN and CDR2 FVKESK come from the germline V gene. The chain's CDR3 is CASSQFGRGGYTF. As DNA, the CDR3 is TGTGCCAGCAGCCAGTTCGGGAGAGGTGGCTACACCTTC.

This chain uses TRBV2 with TRBJ2-2; no firm D call. The CDR3 is made up of 13 amino acids. Germline loops: CDR1 SNHLY, CDR2 FYNNEI. V was trimmed by 0 bases and J by 8 bases, leaving 7 bases between them. The CDR3 DNA follows: TGTGCCAGCAGTGAAGCAATAACAGGGGAGCTGTTTTTT. Translated, it gives CASSEAITGELFF.

This rearrangement joins TRBV2 to TRBJ1-2; D might be TRBD1 (5 bases). CDR1 and CDR2 (germline): SNHLY, FYNNEI. The ends were cut back, 4 bases at V and 2 bases at J, with 5 bases in the middle. The CDR3 is made up of 12 amino acids. CDR3 nucleotide sequence: TGTGCCAGCAGTGGACAGAACTATGGCTACACCTTC. It is translated as CASSGQNYGYTF. Full variable domain (outside the CDR3, taken from reference TRBV2 and TRBJ1-2): EPEVTQTPSHQVTQMGQEVILRCVPISNHLYFYWYRQILGQKVEFLVSFYNNEISEKSEIFDDQFSVERPDGSNFTLKIRSTKLEDSAMYFCASSGQNYGYTFGSGTRLTVV.

The CDR3 protein is CASSSQGRDQPQHF. CDR3 nucleotides: TGTGCCAGCAGCTCACAGGGAAGAGATCAGCCCCAGCATTTT. The chain is built from TRBV7-9 and TRBJ1-5, with a tentative D call TRBD1 (6 bases). CDR1 and CDR2 (germline): SEHNR, FQNEAQ (reference sequence). V dropped 4 bases and J dropped 5 bases, with 12 bases sitting between them. The CDR3 consists of 14 residues.

CDR3 sequence reads: CASNRPEGNTEAFF. For the CDR3, the DNA is TGTGCCAGCAACAGACCGGAGGGGAACACTGAAGCTTTCTTT. The gene calls are TRBV7-9 and TRBJ1-1; D is uncertain. Trimming removed 7 bases at V and 1 base at J, with 13 bases between. CDR1 and CDR2 (germline): SEHNR, FQNEAQ (reference sequence). This CDR3 contains 14 residues.

This chain connects TRBV10-3 to TRBJ1-2; no reliable D call. The germline V gene has CDR1 ENHRY and CDR2 SYGVKD. The CDR3 is 11 amino acids. V shed 2 bases and J shed 7 bases, with 5 bases lying between them. The CDR3 DNA sequence: TGTGCCATCAGTGAGACCAGTGGCTACACCTTC. Translating it yields CAISETSGYTF.

As regards this clone: The sample contains more than one DNA sequence encoding this CDR3. This sequence joins TRBV19 and TRBJ1-1, with TRBD1 matching 8 bases. The J segment lost 1 base and the V segment lost 6 bases, leaving 4 bases of the junction unmatched. Germline assignment: CDR1 LNHDA and CDR2 SQIVND (reference sequence). The CDR3 totals 14 residues. CDR3: CASRPQGGNTEAFF. DNA of the CDR3: TGTGCCAGTAGACCACAGGGGGGGAACACTGAAGCTTTCTTT.

The chain couples TRBV4-3 to TRBJ1-3; TRBD1 matches 8 bases. There are 17 residues in the CDR3. CDR1 LGHNA and CDR2 YSLEER come from the germline V gene. Trimming removed 0 bases from V and 4 bases from J; junction bases left unmatched: 8. CDR3 residues: CASSQEVTGAGGNTIYF. The CDR3 DNA reads as TGCGCCAGCAGCCAAGAAGTGACAGGGGCCGGGGGAAACACCATATATTTT.

The CDR3 region is CASSRSLEGLRQETQYF. The DNA of the CDR3 is TGTGCCAGCTCACGAAGTTTAGAGGGACTGAGACAAGAGACCCAGTACTTC. The J gene is TRBJ2-5, the V gene TRBV18, with a possible D match to TRBD2 (6 bases). Per the germline V gene, CDR1 is KGHSH and CDR2 is LQKENI. Trimming took 4 bases from V and 2 from J, leaving 20 bases between them. CDR3 length equals 17 residues.

The chain employs TRBV7-2 and TRBJ2-3, with D possibly TRBD2 on 6 matching bases. Germline V gene lookup returns CDR1 SGHTA and CDR2 FQGNSA. CDR3 length: 14 amino acids. Trimming took off 5 bases at V and 2 bases at J, with 11 bases between the two ends. The DNA of the CDR3 is TGTGCCAGCAGCCCGGGACTTGCCACAGATACGCAGTATTTT. It specifies CASSPGLATDTQYF.

J is TRBJ2-7 and V is TRBV5-6, with TRBD1 as a possible D gene (5 bases). The length of the CDR3 is 10 residues. Per germline, CDR1 SGHDT and CDR2 YYEEEE. V dropped 4 bases and J dropped 9 bases, with 8 bases sitting between them. CDR3 in DNA: TGTGCCAGCAGCCTCCAGGGGCAGTACTTC. This sequence encodes CASSLQGQYF.

The chain is built from TRBV29-1 and TRBJ2-1, with 7 positions matching TRBD1. Per the germline V gene, CDR1 is SQVTM and CDR2 is ANQGSEA. This CDR3 contains 13 residues. V was clipped by 7 bases and J by 0 bases; unmatched bases: 3. The CDR3 reads CSGQGNSYNEQFF. The CDR3 coding sequence is TGCAGCGGACAGGGTAACTCCTACAATGAGCAGTTCTTC.

This rearrangement joins TRBV18 to TRBJ1-5; the match to TRBD1 covers 7 bases. Germline CDR1 is KGHSH and CDR2 is LQKENI. V lost 4 bases, J lost 1 base, and 1 base stayed unmatched. The length of the CDR3 is 14 residues. In nucleotides, the CDR3 is TGTGCCAGCTCACAGGGACAGAGCAATCAGCCCCAGCATTTT. As protein: CASSQGQSNQPQHF.

J is TRBJ2-7 and V is TRBV10-3; D unresolved. V lost 8 bases, J lost 3 bases, and 8 bases lay in between. Germline V gene data show CDR1 as ENHRY and CDR2 as SYGVKD. The CDR3 covers 11 residues. CDR3 DNA: TGTGCCATCGGGCAGGACTACGAGCAGTACTTC. The encoded protein is CAIGQDYEQYF.

The gene calls are TRBV9 and TRBJ1-6; D is uncertain. Trimming stripped 4 bases from V and 1 base from J, with 12 bases between. The CDR3 extends over 16 amino acids. The germline V gene has CDR1 SGDLS and CDR2 YYNGEE. CDR3 nucleotides: TGTGCCAGCAGCCCAACGGGGTTTTCCTATAATTCACCCCTCCACTTT. Its protein is CASSPTGFSYNSPLHF.

The rearrangement links TRBV4-1 to TRBJ2-2; 7 nucleotides align to TRBD1. The trim removed 0 bases at V and 7 bases at J, leaving 8 bases unmatched. The CDR3 has 16 amino acids. From germline, CDR1 is MGHRA and CDR2 YSYEKL. The CDR3, as DNA: TGCGCCAGCAGCCAAGATCTCAACAGGGGTCACGGGGAGCTGTTTTTT. Translating it yields CASSQDLNRGHGELFF.

V and J are TRBV28 and TRBJ2-4; D gene unclear. V lost 2 bases, J lost 6 bases, and 8 bases lay in between. Germline-derived CDR1 and CDR2 are MDHEN and SYDVKM. The CDR3 length is 13 residues. The CDR3 loop is CASSLPRSNIQYF. CDR3 sequence (DNA): TGTGCCAGCAGTTTACCACGGTCAAACATTCAGTACTTC.